This T cell receptor beta chain was found in a study of blood T cell repertoires in COVID-19. Study-wide context: Material from acute and convalescent COVID-19 was sourced from the United States, Italy and Spain. T cells, B-cell-depleted T cells, or PBMCs supplied cDNA or gDNA.

This clone has just one count. Original data processing: Quantification of nucleated cells was approximated via reference gene primer amplification. Only in-frame clones appear in the TCRdb table, and some are missing; sequencing was by immunoSEQ multiplex PCR. V and J calls and clone size are given by that table; D and trimming were obtained from the DNA. The repertoire holds 100,000 to 150,000 clones, with around 86% as singletons. Germline lookup yields CDR1 WNHNN and CDR2 SYGVQD (reference sequence). CDR3 length equals 15 residues. The trim removed 6 bases at V and 6 bases at J, leaving 10 bases unmatched.

The chain joins TRBV10-1 to TRBJ2-2; 7 bases line up with TRBD2. Material for sequencing was peripheral blood. This clonotype was obtained from a woman aged 80 or over with acute or convalescent COVID-19. CDR3 protein: CASSFGLGAAGELFF. As DNA, the CDR3 is TGCGCCAGCAGCTTTGGACTAGGCGCAGCCGGGGAGCTGTTTTTT.